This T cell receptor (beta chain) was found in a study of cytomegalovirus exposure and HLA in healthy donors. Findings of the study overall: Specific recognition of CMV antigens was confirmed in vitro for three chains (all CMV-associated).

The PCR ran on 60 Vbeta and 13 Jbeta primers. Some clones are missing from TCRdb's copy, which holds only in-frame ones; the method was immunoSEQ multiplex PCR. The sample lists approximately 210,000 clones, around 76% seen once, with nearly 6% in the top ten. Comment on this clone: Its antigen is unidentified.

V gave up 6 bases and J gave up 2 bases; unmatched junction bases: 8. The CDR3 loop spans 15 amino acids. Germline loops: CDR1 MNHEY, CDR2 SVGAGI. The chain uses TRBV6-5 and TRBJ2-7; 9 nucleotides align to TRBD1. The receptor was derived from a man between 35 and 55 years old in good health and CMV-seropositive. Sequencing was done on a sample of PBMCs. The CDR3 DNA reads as TGTGCCAGCAGACCGGACAGGGGCAATACCTACGAGCAGTACTTC. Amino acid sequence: CASRPDRGNTYEQYF.